A single sample gave rise to the 13 T cell receptor beta chains below, sequenced in a study of cytomegalovirus exposure and HLA in healthy donors. The PCR employed 60 Vbeta primers together with 13 Jbeta primers. Clones were read by immunoSEQ multiplex PCR, and TCRdb kept only the in-frame ones, dropping some. Of 170,000 or so clones in the sample, around 83% were seen once. Material: PBMCs. The receptors stem from a man aged 45-60 years in good health and CMV-seropositive.

V is TRBV19 and J is TRBJ2-2; 9 nucleotides match TRBD1. The CDR3 has 15 amino acids. The trim removed 6 bases at V and 1 base at J, leaving 3 bases unmatched. Per the germline V gene, CDR1 is LNHDA and CDR2 is SQIVND (reference sequence). CDR3 region: CASSLDRGNTGELFF. The DNA for the CDR3 is TGTGCCAGTAGCCTGGACAGGGGGAACACCGGGGAGCTGTTTTTT.

The chain joins TRBV5-4 to TRBJ1-1, with 10 bases aligning to TRBD1. CDR1 and CDR2 from the germline V gene are SGHNT and YYREEE (reference sequence). This CDR3 is 17 amino acids long. The ends lost 4 bases at V and 5 bases at J; junction bases unmatched: 14. CDR3 DNA: TGTGCCAGCAGCCCTACTATTGGACAGGGGGAAGGGACTGAAGCTTTCTTT. Amino acid sequence: CASSPTIGQGEGTEAFF.

This clone was seen only once. This rearrangement joins TRBV7-3 to TRBJ2-1, with a tentative D call TRBD2 (6 bases). Trimming took off 1 base at V and 2 bases at J, with 15 bases between the two ends. Germline V gives CDR1 SGHTA, CDR2 FQGTGA. CDR3 length: 17 amino acids. The CDR3 loop is CASSLIGGLSTYNEQFF. CDR3 nucleotide sequence: TGTGCCAGCAGCTTAATCGGGGGACTTTCGACCTACAATGAGCAGTTCTTC.

The V gene is TRBV29-1, the J gene TRBJ2-7, with TRBD1 matching over 9 bases. Losses at the gene ends were 4 bases for V and 5 bases for J; bases not matched to a gene: 9. The CDR3 extends over 14 amino acids. Germline lookup yields CDR1 SQVTM and CDR2 ANQGSEA. CDR3 in amino acids: CSVVRGQGGNEQYF. As DNA, the CDR3 is TGCAGCGTTGTAAGGGGACAGGGAGGCAACGAGCAGTACTTC.

This chain joins TRBV5-6 and TRBJ2-5; D unclear. Trimming left V 4 bases short and J 0 bases short, with 7 bases between. Germline V gene data show CDR1 as SGHDT and CDR2 as YYEEEE. The length of the CDR3 is 13 residues. The CDR3 sequence: CASSPQNQETQYF. CDR3 nucleotides: TGTGCCAGCAGCCCCCAAAACCAAGAGACCCAGTACTTC.

The V gene is TRBV19, the J gene TRBJ2-2; 8 bases match TRBD2. CDR3 length: 17 residues. Looked up from germline, CDR1 is LNHDA and CDR2 is SQIVND (reference sequence). V shed 7 bases and J 5 bases; nucleotides not matched to a gene: 15. The CDR3 DNA follows: TGTGCCAGTAATCCGGAGAGCGGGAGAGTAGGAACCGGGGAGCTGTTTTTT. Amino acid sequence: CASNPESGRVGTGELFF.

The rearrangement links TRBV4-1 to TRBJ2-4, with 9 bases identical to TRBD1. This CDR3 region has 19 residues. Germline CDR1 is MGHRA and CDR2 is YSYEKL. V trimming: 4 bases; J trimming: 0 bases; junction bases outside the gene matches: 13. CDR3 sequence reads: CASSRGTGTGQVAKNIQYF. CDR3 nucleotide sequence: TGCGCCAGCAGCCGAGGGACCGGGACAGGGCAGGTAGCCAAAAACATTCAGTACTTC.

The chain recombines TRBV2 with TRBJ1-6; the match to TRBD1 covers 7 bases. The CDR3 runs to 14 residues. Losses at the gene ends were 6 bases for V and 11 bases for J; bases not matched to a gene: 10. Germline CDR1 reads SNHLY; CDR2 reads FYNNEI. This CDR3 is CASRQQGIGAPLHF. The CDR3 DNA reads TGTGCCAGCAGGCAACAGGGGATCGGAGCACCCCTCCACTTT.

The CDR3: CASRQTTQATDTQYF. The CDR3 nucleotides read TGTGCCAGCAGACAGACAACGCAGGCCACAGATACGCAGTATTTT. The chain combines TRBV6-5 with TRBJ2-3; D is undetermined. The V end was cut by 6 bases, the J end by 2 bases, with 15 bases between. Per the germline V gene, CDR1 is MNHEY and CDR2 is SVGAGI. The length of the CDR3 is 15 residues.

The chain recombines TRBV15 with TRBJ2-1; maybe TRBD1 (6 bases). CDR1 is LNHNV, CDR2 YYDKDF, per germline (reference sequence). V dropped 5 bases and J dropped 2 bases, with 13 bases sitting between them. This CDR3 comprises 15 residues. The CDR3 DNA reads TGTGCCACCAGCGGGTCAGGGGCCCCCTACAATGAGCAGTTCTTC. Protein: CATSGSGAPYNEQFF.

V gene TRBV19 combines with J gene TRBJ2-3, with D possibly matching TRBD1 (5 bases). This CDR3 comprises 14 residues. Germline V gives CDR1 LNHDA, CDR2 SQIVND (reference sequence). The V end lost 3 bases, the J end lost 4 bases, and 11 bases lay between the germline ends. The CDR3 nucleotides read TGTGCCAGTAGTATCCCAGGGTACCCAGATACGCAGTATTTT. Protein: CASSIPGYPDTQYF. The entire variable domain, with the rest obtained from reference TRBV19 and TRBJ2-3, is as follows: DGGITQSPKYLFRKEGQNVTLSCEQNLNHDAMYWYRQDPGQGLRLIYYSQIVNDFQKGDIAEGYSVSREKKESFPLTVTSAQKNPTAFYLCASSIPGYPDTQYFGPGTRLTVL.

The rearrangement joins TRBV7-3 to TRBJ1-3; D might be TRBD1 (5 bases). V lost 1 base and J 3 bases, leaving 13 bases between the germline ends. CDR3 length: 16 residues. Looked up from germline, CDR1 is SGHTA and CDR2 is FQGTGA. The CDR3 is CASSLSPGVGGNTIYF. The DNA of the CDR3 is TGTGCCAGCAGCTTAAGTCCGGGGGTCGGTGGAAACACCATATATTTT.

The rearrangement links TRBV19 to TRBJ1-5; D remains unclear. The V end was cut by 7 bases, the J end by 6 bases, with 16 bases between. Germline lookup yields CDR1 LNHDA and CDR2 SQIVND (reference sequence). This CDR3 region has 14 residues. The CDR3, as DNA: TGTGCCAGTACCGGTTTAGGAGGTAGTCAGCCCCAGCATTTT. It is translated as CASTGLGGSQPQHF.